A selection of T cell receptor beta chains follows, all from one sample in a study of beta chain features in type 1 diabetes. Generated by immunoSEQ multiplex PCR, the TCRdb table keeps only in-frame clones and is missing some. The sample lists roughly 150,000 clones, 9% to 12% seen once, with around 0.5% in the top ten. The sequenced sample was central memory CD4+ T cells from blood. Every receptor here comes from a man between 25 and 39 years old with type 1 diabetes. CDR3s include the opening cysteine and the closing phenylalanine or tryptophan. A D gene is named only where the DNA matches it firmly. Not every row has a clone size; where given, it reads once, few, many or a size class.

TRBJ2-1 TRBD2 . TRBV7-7 CASSPTSGKNEQFF TGTGCCAGCAGCCCCACTAGCGGGAAGAATGAGCAGTTCTTC
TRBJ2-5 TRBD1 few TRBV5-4 CASHQVEGARETQYF TGTGCCAGCCACCAGGTTGAGGGGGCGCGGGAGACCCAGTACTTC
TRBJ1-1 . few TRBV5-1 CASSLEQITNTEAFF TGCGCCAGCAGCTTAGAACAGATAACGAACACTGAAGCTTTCTTT
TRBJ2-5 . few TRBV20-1 CSAGGSETQYF TGCAGTGCTGGTGGCTCTGAGACCCAGTACTTC
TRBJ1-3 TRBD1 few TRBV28 CASSDQGARTLNTIYF TGTGCCAGCAGTGATCAGGGGGCGCGGACCCTAAACACCATATATTTT
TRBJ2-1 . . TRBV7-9 CASSSGTVNEQFF TGTGCCAGCAGCTCCGGGACTGTAAATGAGCAGTTCTTC
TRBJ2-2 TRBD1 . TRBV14 CASSQVVGGQGPGELFF TGTGCCAGCAGCCAAGTCGTCGGGGGACAGGGACCCGGGGAGCTGTTTTTT
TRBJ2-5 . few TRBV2 CASSETRRETQYF TGTGCCAGCAGTGAGACTAGGAGGGAGACCCAGTACTTC
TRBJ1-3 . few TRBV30 CAWSSGNSGNTIYF TGTGCCTGGTCATCAGGGAACTCTGGAAACACCATATATTTT
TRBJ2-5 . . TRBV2 CASSVSEETQYF TGTGCCAGCAGTGTTTCAGAAGAGACCCAGTACTTC
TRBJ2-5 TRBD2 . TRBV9 CASSARPGTSGAETQYF TGTGCCAGCAGCGCGAGACCCGGGACTAGCGGAGCGGAGACCCAGTACTTC
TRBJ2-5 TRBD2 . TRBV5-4 CASRRGGQETQYF TGTGCCAGCAGGCGGGGGGGACAAGAGACCCAGTACTTC
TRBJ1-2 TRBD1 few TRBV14 CASSQDGGTDLDYGYTF TGTGCCAGCAGCCAAGATGGGGGGACAGACTTGGACTATGGCTACACCTTC
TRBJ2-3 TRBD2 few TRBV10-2 CASSWRELGTDTQYF TGCGCCAGCAGTTGGCGGGAGCTCGGCACAGATACGCAGTATTTT
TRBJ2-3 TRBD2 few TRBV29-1 CSATASGVTDTQYF TGCAGCGCTACGGCTAGCGGGGTCACAGATACGCAGTATTTT
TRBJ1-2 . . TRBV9 CASSVGPANYGYTF TGTGCCAGCAGCGTAGGGCCAGCTAACTATGGCTACACCTTC